The 7 T cell receptor beta chains below were found in one sample sequenced in a study of blood T cell repertoires in COVID-19. Some clones are missing from TCRdb's copy, which holds only in-frame ones; the method was immunoSEQ multiplex PCR. The sample has 60,000 to 85,000 clones; about 90% are singletons. The sequenced sample was peripheral blood. These receptor sequences come from an elderly woman with active or convalescent COVID-19.

This clone was detected a few times. The chain has TRBV29-1 and TRBJ1-2; no clear D. CDR1 is SQVTM, CDR2 ANQGSEA, per germline. V dropped 6 bases and J dropped 8 bases, with 22 bases sitting between them. The CDR3 has 14 amino acids. The CDR3 bases are TGCAGCGTGCTCCCGGGGAGTTCCAACCAGGGCTACACCTTC. Encoded protein: CSVLPGSSNQGYTF.

The chain recombines TRBV10-3 with TRBJ2-5; 9 bases align to TRBD1. Germline CDR1 is ENHRY and CDR2 is SYGVKD. Losses at the gene ends were 6 bases for V and 4 bases for J; bases not matched to a gene: 9. The CDR3 loop spans 15 amino acids. The CDR3 region is CAIRGGQGSAETQYF. For the CDR3, the DNA is TGTGCCATCAGGGGGGGACAGGGTTCGGCAGAGACCCAGTACTTC.

The rearrangement uses TRBV19 and TRBJ2-7, with 7 bases identical to TRBD1. Germline V gives CDR1 LNHDA, CDR2 SQIVND (reference sequence). V dropped 6 bases and J dropped 1; count of bases not matched to a gene: 12. The CDR3 extends over 16 amino acids. The CDR3 loop is CASRPLRDSPSYEQYF. The CDR3 DNA sequence: TGTGCCAGTAGACCGCTCCGGGACAGTCCTTCCTACGAGCAGTACTTC.

The chain employs TRBV18 and TRBJ2-7; maybe TRBD2 (5 bases). Germline CDR1 and CDR2: KGHSH and LQKENI. The ends were cut back, 6 bases at V and 7 bases at J, with 19 bases in the middle. This CDR3 has 14 residues. The CDR3 sequence: CASSQRAGVLEQYF. CDR3 sequence (DNA): TGTGCCAGCTCCCAGAGGGCCGGAGTCCTAGAGCAGTACTTC. Full variable domain (outside the CDR3, taken from reference TRBV18 and TRBJ2-7): NAGVMQNPRHLVRRRGQEARLRCSPMKGHSHVYWYRQLPEEGLKFMVYLQKENIIDESGMPKERFSAEFPKEGPSILRIQQVVRGDSAAYFCASSQRAGVLEQYFGPGTRLTVT.

The genes are TRBV5-5 and TRBJ2-7; 7 bases match TRBD1. The V gene end was trimmed by 0 bases and the J gene end by 0 bases; junction bases not matched to a gene: 3. CDR1 and CDR2 from the germline V gene are SGHKS and YYEKEE (reference sequence). The CDR3 is 15 residues long. The CDR3 DNA follows: TGTGCCAGCAGCTTGGTGGACAGGCGCTCCTACGAGCAGTACTTC. Translation: CASSLVDRRSYEQYF.

The chain combines TRBV9 with TRBJ2-7, with 8 bases lining up with TRBD2. Germline V gene sequence: CDR1 SGDLS, CDR2 YYNGEE. This CDR3 has 15 residues. V was clipped by 0 bases and J by 3 bases; unmatched bases: 5. Here the CDR3 reads CASSVGPGLGYEQYF. CDR3 coding DNA: TGTGCCAGCAGCGTAGGGCCGGGACTAGGCTACGAGCAGTACTTC.

The gene calls are TRBV9 and TRBJ1-4; a weak D match, TRBD1 (6 bases). Trimming took off 5 bases at V and 2 bases at J, with 22 bases between the two ends. CDR3 length: 18 residues. In germline, CDR1 is SGDLS, CDR2 YYNGEE. The CDR3 bases are TGTGCCAGCAGTTTTGCAAAGGGGGAAAGTTTGACTAATGAAAAACTGTTTTTT. Translation: CASSFAKGESLTNEKLFF.